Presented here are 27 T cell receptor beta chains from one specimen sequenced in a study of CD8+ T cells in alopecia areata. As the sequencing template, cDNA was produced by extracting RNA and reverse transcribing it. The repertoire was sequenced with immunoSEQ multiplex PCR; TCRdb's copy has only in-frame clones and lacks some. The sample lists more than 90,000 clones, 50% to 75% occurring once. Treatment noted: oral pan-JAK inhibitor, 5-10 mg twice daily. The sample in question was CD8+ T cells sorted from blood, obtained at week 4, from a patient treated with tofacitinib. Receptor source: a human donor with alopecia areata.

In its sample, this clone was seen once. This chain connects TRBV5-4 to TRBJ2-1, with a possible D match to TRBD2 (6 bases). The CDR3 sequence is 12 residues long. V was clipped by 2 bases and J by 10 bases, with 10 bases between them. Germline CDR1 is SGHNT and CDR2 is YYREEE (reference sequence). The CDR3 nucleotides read TGTGCCAGCAGCTTCGGGGGACTGGAGCAGTTCTTC. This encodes CASSFGGLEQFF.

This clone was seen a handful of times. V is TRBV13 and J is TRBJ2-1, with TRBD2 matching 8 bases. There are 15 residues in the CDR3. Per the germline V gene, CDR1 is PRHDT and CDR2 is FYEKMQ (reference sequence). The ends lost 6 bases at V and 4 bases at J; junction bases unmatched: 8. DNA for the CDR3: TGTGCCAGCAGTGTCGGGGGGGACCTATACAATGAGCAGTTCTTC. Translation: CASSVGGDLYNEQFF.

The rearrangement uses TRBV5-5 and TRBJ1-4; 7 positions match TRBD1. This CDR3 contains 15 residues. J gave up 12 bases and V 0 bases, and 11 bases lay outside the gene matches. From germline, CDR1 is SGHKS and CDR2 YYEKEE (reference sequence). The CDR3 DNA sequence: TGTGCCAGCAGCTTGGGGCCAGGGGGAAGTTATGAACTGTTTTTT. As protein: CASSLGPGGSYELFF.

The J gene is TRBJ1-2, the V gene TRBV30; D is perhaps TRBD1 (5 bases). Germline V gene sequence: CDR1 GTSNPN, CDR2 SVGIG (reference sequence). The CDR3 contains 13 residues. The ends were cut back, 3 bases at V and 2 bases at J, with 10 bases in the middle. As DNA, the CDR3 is TGTGCCTGGAGAGCGCGGGGGAACTATGGCTACACCTTC. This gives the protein CAWRARGNYGYTF.

The DNA of the CDR3 is TGCAGCGTTGAATGGCAAGAATCTAACTATGGCTACACCTTC. Amino acid sequence: CSVEWQESNYGYTF. The V call is TRBV29-1, the J call TRBJ1-2, with D uncertain. V lost 2 bases to trimming and J lost 0 bases, with 10 bases between them. The germline V gene encodes CDR1 SQVTM and CDR2 ANQGSEA. The CDR3 runs 14 residues.

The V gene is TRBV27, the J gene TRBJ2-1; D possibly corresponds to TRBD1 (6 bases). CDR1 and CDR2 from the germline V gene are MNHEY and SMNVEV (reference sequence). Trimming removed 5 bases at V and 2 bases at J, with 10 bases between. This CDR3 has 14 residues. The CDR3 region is CASSVQGTYNEQFF. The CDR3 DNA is TGTGCCAGCAGTGTACAGGGAACCTACAATGAGCAGTTCTTC.

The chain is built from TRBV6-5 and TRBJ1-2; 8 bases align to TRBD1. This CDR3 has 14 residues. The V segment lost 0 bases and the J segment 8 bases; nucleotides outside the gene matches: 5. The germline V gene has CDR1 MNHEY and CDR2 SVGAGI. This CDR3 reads CASSYSGQAKGYTF. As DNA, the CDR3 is TGTGCCAGCAGTTACTCGGGACAGGCCAAGGGCTACACCTTC.

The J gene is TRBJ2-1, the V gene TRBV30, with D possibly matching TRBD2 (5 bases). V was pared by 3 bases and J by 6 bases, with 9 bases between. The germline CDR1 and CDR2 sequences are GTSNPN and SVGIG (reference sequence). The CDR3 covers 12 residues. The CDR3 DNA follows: TGTGCCTGGAGCCAAGAGGGCAATGAGCAGTTCTTC. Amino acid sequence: CAWSQEGNEQFF.

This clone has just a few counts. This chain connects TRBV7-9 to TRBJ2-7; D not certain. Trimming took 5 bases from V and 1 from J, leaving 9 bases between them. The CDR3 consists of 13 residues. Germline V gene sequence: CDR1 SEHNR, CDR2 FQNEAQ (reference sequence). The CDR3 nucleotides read TGTGCCAGCAGCCGGGTGGGGTCCTACGAGCAGTACTTC. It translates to CASSRVGSYEQYF. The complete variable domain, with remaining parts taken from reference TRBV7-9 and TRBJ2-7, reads DTGVSQNPRHKITKRGQNVTFRCDPISEHNRLYWYRQTLGQGPEFLTYFQNEAQLEKSRLLSDRFSAERPKGSFSTLEIQRTEQGDSAMYLCASSRVGSYEQYFGPGTRLTVT.

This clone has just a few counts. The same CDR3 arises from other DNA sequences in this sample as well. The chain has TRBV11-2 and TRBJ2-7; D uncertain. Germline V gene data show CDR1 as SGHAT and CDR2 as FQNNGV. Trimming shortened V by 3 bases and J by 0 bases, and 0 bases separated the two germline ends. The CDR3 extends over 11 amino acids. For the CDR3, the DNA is TGTGCCAGCAGCTTCTCCTACGAGCAGTACTTC. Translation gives CASSFSYEQYF. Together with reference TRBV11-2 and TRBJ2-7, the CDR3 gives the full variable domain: EAGVAQSPRYKIIEKRQSVAFWCNPISGHATLYWYQQILGQGPKLLIQFQNNGVVDDSQLPKDRFSAERLKGVDSTLKIQPAKLEDSAVYLCASSFSYEQYFGPGTRLTVT.

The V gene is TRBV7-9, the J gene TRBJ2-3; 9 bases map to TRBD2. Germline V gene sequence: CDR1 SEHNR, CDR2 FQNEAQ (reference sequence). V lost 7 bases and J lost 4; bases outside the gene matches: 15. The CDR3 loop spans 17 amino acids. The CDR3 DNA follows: TGTGCCAGCACCCTCCTAGGCGGGGGGGCCTTGGCAGATACGCAGTATTTT. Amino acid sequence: CASTLLGGGALADTQYF.

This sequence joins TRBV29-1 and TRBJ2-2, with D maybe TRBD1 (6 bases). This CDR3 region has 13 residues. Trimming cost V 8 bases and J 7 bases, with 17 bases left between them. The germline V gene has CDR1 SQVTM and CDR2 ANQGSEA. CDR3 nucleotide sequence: TGCAGCTCCGCAGGGGCGCAGGGCGGGGAGCTGTTTTTT. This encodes CSSAGAQGGELFF.

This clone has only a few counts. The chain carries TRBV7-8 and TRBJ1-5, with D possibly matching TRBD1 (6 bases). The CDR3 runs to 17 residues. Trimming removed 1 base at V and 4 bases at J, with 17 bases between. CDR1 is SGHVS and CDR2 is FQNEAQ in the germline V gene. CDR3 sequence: CASSLGGSGQLNQPQHF. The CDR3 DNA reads TGTGCCAGCAGCTTAGGGGGGAGCGGACAGCTAAATCAGCCCCAGCATTTT.

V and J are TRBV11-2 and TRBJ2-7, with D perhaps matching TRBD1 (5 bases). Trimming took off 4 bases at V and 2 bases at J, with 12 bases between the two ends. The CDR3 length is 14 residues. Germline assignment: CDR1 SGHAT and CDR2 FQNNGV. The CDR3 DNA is TGTGCCAGCAGCTCGCCAGGGTCGGCCTACGAGCAGTACTTC. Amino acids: CASSSPGSAYEQYF.

Here the CDR3 reads CSVEGTSANTGELFF. CDR3 coding DNA: TGCAGCGTTGAAGGGACTAGCGCAAACACCGGGGAGCTGTTTTTT. The chain joins TRBV29-1 to TRBJ2-2; 9 bases are shared with TRBD2. Trimming cost V 1 base and J 2 bases; bases outside gene matches: 2. Germline CDR1 SQVTM, CDR2 ANQGSEA. The CDR3 length is 15 residues.

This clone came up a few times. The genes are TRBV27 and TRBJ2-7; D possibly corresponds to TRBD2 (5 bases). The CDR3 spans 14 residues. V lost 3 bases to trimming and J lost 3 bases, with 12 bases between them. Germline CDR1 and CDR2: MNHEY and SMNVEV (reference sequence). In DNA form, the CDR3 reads TGTGCCAGCAGTTTTCGGGGAATGAACTACGAGCAGTACTTC. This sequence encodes CASSFRGMNYEQYF.

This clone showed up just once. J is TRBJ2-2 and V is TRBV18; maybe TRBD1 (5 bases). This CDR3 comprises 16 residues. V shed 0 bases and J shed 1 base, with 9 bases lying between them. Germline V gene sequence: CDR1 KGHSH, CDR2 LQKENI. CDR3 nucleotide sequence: TGTGCCAGCTCACCACCTGGCCAGGGGAACACCGGGGAGCTGTTTTTT. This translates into CASSPPGQGNTGELFF.

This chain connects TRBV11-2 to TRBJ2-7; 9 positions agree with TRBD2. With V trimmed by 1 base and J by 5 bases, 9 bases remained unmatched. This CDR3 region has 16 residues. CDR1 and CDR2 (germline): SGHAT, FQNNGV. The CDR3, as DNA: TGTGCCAGCAGCTTAGTGCCCGCGGGGGGGCCCAACGAGCAGTACTTC. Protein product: CASSLVPAGGPNEQYF.

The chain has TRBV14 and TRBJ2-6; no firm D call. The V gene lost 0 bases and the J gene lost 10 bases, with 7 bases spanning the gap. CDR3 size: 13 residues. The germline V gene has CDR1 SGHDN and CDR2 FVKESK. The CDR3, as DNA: TGTGCCAGCAGCCAAGACTTCCAGAACGTCCTGACTTTC. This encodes CASSQDFQNVLTF.

Written as DNA, the CDR3 is TGCAGCGTTGAAGAGGATCCGGGGACCGCCGGAAGGCCGAACACTGAAGCTTTCTTT. Translating it yields CSVEEDPGTAGRPNTEAFF. The V call is TRBV29-1, the J call TRBJ1-1; tentatively, D is TRBD1 (5 bases). The germline V gene encodes CDR1 SQVTM and CDR2 ANQGSEA. V gave up 0 bases and J gave up 1 base, with 24 bases separating them. The CDR3 loop spans 19 amino acids. Based on the CDR3 plus reference TRBV29-1 and TRBJ1-1, the full variable domain is SAVISQKPSRDICQRGTSLTIQCQVDSQVTMMFWYRQQPGQSLTLIATANQGSEATYESGFVIDKFPISRPNLTFSTLTVSNMSPEDSSIYLCSVEEDPGTAGRPNTEAFFGQGTRLTVV.

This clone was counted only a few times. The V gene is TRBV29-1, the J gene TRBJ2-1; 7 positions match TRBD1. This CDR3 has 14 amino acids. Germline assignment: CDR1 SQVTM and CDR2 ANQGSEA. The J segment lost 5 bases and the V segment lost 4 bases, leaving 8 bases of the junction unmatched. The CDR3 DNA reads TGCAGCGTTGCAGCGACAGGGTTCGACAATGAGCAGTTCTTC. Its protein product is CSVAATGFDNEQFF.

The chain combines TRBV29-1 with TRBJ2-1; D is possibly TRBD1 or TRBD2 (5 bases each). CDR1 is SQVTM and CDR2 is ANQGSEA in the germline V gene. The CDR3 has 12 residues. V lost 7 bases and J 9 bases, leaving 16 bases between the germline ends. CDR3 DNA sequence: TGCAGCGGCCCAAATCATGGGGGTGAGCAGTTCTTC. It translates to CSGPNHGGEQFF.

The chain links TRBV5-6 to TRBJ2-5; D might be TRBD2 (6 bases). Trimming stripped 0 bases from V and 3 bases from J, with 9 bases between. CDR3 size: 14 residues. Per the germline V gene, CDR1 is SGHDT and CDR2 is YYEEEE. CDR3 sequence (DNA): TGTGCCAGCAGCTTGGTCTCGGGGGAAGAGACCCAGTACTTC. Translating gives CASSLVSGEETQYF.

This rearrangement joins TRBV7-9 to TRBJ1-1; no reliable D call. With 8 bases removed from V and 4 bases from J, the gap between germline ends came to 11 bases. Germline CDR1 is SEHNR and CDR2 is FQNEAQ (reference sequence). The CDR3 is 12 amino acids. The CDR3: CASGEAFTEAFF. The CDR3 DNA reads TGTGCCAGCGGCGAAGCGTTCACTGAAGCTTTCTTT.

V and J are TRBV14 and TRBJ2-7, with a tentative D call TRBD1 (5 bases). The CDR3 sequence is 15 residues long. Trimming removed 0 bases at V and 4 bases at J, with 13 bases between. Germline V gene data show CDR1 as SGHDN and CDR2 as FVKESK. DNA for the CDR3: TGTGCCAGCAGCCAAGACGTGGCAGGGTGGTACGAGCAGTACTTC. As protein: CASSQDVAGWYEQYF.

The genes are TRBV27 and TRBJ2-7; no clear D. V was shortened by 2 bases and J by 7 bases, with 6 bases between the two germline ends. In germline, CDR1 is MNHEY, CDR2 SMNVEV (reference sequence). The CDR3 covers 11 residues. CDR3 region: CASSLGVEQYF. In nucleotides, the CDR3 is TGTGCCAGCAGTTTAGGTGTTGAGCAGTACTTC.

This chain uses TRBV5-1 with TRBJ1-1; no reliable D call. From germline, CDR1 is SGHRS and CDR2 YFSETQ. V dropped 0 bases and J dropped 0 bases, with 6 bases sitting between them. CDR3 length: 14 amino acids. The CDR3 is CASSLATLNTEAFF. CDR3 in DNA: TGCGCCAGCAGCTTGGCCACGTTGAACACTGAAGCTTTCTTT.